This TCR beta chain originates from a study of blood T cell repertoires in COVID-19 (dated by TCRdb to about 2020). About the investigation overall: Samples covering the acute and convalescent phases of COVID-19 were provided by collaborators in the United States, Italy and Spain. The material from the prospective study consisted of cDNA or gDNA derived from T cells, B-cell-depleted T cells, or PBMCs. Deeply sampled blood TCRbeta repertoires from subjects exposed to, actively infected with, or recovered from COVID-19 were included in the dataset. The repertoires were released in a freely available public database meant as a resource for research on the immune response to SARS-CoV-2. The samples were drawn from two sources: the first 160 participants of the ongoing ImmuneRACE study, and about 1,300 subjects contributed by 6 global collaborators. Nearly every sample came with metadata listing a de-identified subject ID, COVID-19 status, age in years and sex. HLA class I and class II types, where available, came from metadata supplied by the sample provider rather than from assay-based typing. What the work shows at the level of the full study, not this receptor alone: The quantity of clinical and demographic metadata differed by source and by participant and was supplied without curation.

Participants in the prospective study were enrolled through a virtual design, were aged roughly 18 to 90 years, and lived in 24 United States geographic areas. Cohort assignment in the prospective study relied on participant-reported clinical history from a screening survey and a study questionnaire. Recovered participants in ImmuneRACE Cohort 3 were defined by two consecutive negative NP/OP PCR tests, clearance by a healthcare professional, or resolution of symptoms. Mobile phlebotomists in the prospective study collected whole blood, serum and a nasopharyngeal or oropharyngeal swab from every participant. Prospective study participants could optionally give additional blood draws and questionnaires over an approximately two-month period. Blood samples from the prospective study were shipped frozen or at room temperature prior to DNA extraction. Worth noting for this clone: There is no known antigen for this receptor. Base quality data are lacking; no much larger clone is found one base away.

TCRbeta CDR3 regions were amplified from genomic DNA using the immunoSEQ Assay, a bias-controlled multiplex PCR. As for the original processing: The number of nucleated cells in each sample was estimated from the amplification of reference gene primers within the assay. To quantify the absolute abundance of each unique TCRbeta CDR3 rearrangement, sequence reads were collapsed and filtered. Productive Simpson clonality was computed per sample as the square root of Simpson's diversity index over productive rearrangements. This is the immuneACCESS table as TCRdb keeps it, with only in-frame sequences that have V and J called. A part of the clones is gone; compared with another copy, unresolved V genes explain less than half, and the rest is unexplained. That table supplies the V and J calls and clone size; D and trimming were determined from the DNA. In this sample the table shows some 320,000 clones, around 90% of which occur a single time. The top ten hold 2% to 3% of the sample.

Inclusive of the bounding cysteine and phenylalanine, the CDR3 is 13 residues long. Only the CDR3 region is kept as DNA, spanning 39 bases read in frame from base 1. The germline V gene (reference sequence) yields LNHDA for CDR1 and SQIVND for CDR2. Trimming removed 7 bases from V and 3 bases from J, leaving 10 bases between the germline ends. The chain employs TRBV19 and TRBJ2-1; no D segment can be confidently identified. The TCR sequence derives from a man in his sixties who had recovered from COVID-19. The sample comprised PBMCs or T cells enriched from blood (not recorded which). In nucleotide form, the sequence is TGTGCCAGTAACCACCCTAACTACAATGAGCAGTTCTTC. It specifies CASNHPNYNEQFF.